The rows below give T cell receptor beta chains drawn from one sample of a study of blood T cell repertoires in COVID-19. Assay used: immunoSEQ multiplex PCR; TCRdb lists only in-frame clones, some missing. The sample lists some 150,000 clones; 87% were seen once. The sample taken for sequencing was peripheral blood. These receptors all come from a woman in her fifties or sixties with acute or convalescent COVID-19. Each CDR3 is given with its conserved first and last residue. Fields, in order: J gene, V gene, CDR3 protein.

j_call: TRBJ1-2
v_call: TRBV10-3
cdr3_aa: CAISERDRESYTF

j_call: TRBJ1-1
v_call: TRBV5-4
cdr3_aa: CASSLPPGQGDTEAFF

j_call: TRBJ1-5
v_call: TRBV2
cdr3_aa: CASESKRTGGSNQPQHF

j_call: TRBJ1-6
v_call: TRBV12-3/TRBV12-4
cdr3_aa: CASRGQEDSPLHF

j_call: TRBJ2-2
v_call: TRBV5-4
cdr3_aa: CASSLGQGAATGELFF

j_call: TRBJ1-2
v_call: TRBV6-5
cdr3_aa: CASSVDWLGGYTF

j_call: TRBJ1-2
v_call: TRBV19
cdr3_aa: CASSKGQGSYGYTF

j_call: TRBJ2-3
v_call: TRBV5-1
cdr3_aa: CASSPGQGPDTQYF

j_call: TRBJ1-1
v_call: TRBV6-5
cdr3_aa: CASSIYKQGPEAFF

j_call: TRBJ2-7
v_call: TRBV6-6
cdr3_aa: CASSRTSGRSSEQYF

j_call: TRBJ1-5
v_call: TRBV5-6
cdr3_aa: CASSKGTISNQPQHF

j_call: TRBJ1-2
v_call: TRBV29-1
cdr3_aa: CSSRTGTNYGYTF

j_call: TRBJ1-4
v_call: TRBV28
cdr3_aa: CASRLGGENEKLFF

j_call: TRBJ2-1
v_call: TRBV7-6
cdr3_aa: CASSLRTFESEQFF

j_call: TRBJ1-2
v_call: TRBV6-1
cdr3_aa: CASSEAAVYSKGYTF

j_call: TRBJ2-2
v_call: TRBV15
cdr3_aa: CATSREGLAGLNTGELFF

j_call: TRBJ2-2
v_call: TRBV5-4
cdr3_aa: CASSLVAGELFF

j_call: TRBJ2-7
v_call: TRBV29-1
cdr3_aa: CSVEARDRARYEQYF

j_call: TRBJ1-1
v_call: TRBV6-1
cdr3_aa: CASSEPDTEAFF

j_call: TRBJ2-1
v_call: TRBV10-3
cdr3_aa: CAIGRQDDNEQFF

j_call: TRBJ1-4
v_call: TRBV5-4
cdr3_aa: CASSSGTRLASNEKLFF

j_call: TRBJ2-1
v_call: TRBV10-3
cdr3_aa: CAISESRQGVPQFF

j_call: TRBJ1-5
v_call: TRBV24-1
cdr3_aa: CATSDAARGANQPQHF

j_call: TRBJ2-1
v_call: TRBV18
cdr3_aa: CASSLQGQGDHEQFF

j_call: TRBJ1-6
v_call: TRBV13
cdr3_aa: CASSLAGADSPLHF

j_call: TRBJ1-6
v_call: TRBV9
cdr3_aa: CASSHWDRNNSPLHF

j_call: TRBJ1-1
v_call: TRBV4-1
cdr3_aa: CASSQVTVVTEAFF

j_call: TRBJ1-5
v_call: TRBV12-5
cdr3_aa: CASGSRGYSNQPQHF

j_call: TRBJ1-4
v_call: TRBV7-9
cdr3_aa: CASSFDRGKEKLFF

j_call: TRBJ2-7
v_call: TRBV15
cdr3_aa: CATSRGRTGRIYEQYF

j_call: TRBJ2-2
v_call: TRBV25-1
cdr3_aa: CASRQSQTGVRTGELFF

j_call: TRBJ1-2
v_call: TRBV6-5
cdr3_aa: CASSLGEFYYGYTF

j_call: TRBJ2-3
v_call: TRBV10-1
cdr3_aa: CASSEWERGGTDTQYF

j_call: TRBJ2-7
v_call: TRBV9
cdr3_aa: CASSSRTGGGEQYF

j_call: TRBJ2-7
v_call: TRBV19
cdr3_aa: CASSTHRTGGLGEQYF

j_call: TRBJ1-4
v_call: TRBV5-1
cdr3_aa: CASSFTGENEKLFF

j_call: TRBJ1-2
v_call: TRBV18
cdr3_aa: CASSLGGQNYGYTF

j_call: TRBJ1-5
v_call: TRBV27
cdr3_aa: CASSSGNQPQHF

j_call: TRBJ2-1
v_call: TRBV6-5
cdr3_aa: CASNFGSDSYNEQFF

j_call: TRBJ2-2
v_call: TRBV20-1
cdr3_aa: CSASDLLRGNTGELFF

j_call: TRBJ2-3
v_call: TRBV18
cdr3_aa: CASPGTSGGPSTDTQYF

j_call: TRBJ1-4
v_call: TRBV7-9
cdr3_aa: CASSLEGGAVRLFF

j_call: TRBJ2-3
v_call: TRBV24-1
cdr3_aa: CATSDPRDRGSDTQYF

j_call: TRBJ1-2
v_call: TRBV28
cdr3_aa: CASSFDYGYTF

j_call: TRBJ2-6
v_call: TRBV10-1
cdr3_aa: CASSESYRGSSGANVLTF

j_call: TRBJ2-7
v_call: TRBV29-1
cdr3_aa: CSAGQGAYEQYF

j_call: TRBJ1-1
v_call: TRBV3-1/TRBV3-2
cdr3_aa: CASSLQGQGSAFF

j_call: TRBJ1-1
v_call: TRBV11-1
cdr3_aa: CASSPGDRGKTEAFF

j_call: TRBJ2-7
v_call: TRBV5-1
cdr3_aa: CASSQTGGEPYEQYF

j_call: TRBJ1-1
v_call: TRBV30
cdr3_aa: CAWSYISEAFF

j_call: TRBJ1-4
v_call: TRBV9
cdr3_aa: CASSQTGGTNTNEKLFF

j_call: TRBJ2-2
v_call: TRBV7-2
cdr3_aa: CASSPDVRGFQGRAGELFF

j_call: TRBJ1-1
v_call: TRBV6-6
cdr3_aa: CASRKGGQGDTEAFF

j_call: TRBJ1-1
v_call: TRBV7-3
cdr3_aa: CASSLEGADTEAFF

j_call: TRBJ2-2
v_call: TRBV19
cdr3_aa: CASKIGLAAGELFF